The sequence of this T cell receptor (beta chain) was determined in a study of T cell responses to AZD1222 COVID-19 vaccine. General study points: Two AZD1222 doses significantly raised spike-specific TCR breadth and depth over controls. No day 14 peak samples; only post-peak repertoires were characterized. Regions 160-218 and 743-854 held dominance among vaccine-associated CD4 TCRs, which spanned spike. Most donors were white British and more were female, and clonal diversity was possibly underestimated.

The V gene lost 5 bases and the J gene lost 2 bases, with 12 bases spanning the gap. CDR3 length: 14 amino acids. Germline V gives CDR1 MNHEY, CDR2 SVGAGI. Data came from immunoSEQ multiplex PCR; TCRdb stores just in-frame clones and leaves some out. The table records some 170,000 clones, around nine tenths of them present only once. A word on this clone: Its matching antigen is unknown.

The input for sequencing was peripheral blood, taken on day 0 of AZD1222 vaccination. This clonotype originated in an adult in good health. The chain couples TRBV6-5 to TRBJ1-1, with D possibly TRBD1 on 5 matching bases. The CDR3 sequence is CASSLGAVNTEAFF. The CDR3 coding sequence is TGTGCCAGCAGTCTCGGGGCGGTTAACACTGAAGCTTTCTTT.